These 12 T cell receptor beta chains were sequenced from one sample in a study of blood T cell repertoires in COVID-19. Measured with immunoSEQ multiplex PCR; TCRdb has only the in-frame clones, and not every one. The sample yields more than 300,000 clones, roughly 91% seen once. The sample consisted of PBMCs or T cells enriched from blood (not recorded which). These receptors were collected from a woman under 30 who had recovered from COVID-19.

V gene TRBV19 combines with J gene TRBJ1-2, with a tentative D call TRBD1 (5 bases). This CDR3 is built from 16 residues. Germline CDR1 LNHDA, CDR2 SQIVND (reference sequence). V was trimmed by 5 bases and J by 2 bases, leaving 18 bases between them. In DNA form, the CDR3 reads TGTGCCAGTAGTGAGCCCACAGGAACTATCAACTATGGCTACACCTTC. Its protein is CASSEPTGTINYGYTF.

The chain is built from TRBV11-2 and TRBJ2-5, with TRBD2 identical over 9 bases. The CDR3 is 15 residues long. V shed 5 bases and J 5 bases; nucleotides not matched to a gene: 9. Germline values: CDR1 SGHAT, CDR2 FQNNGV. The DNA of the CDR3 is TGTGCCAGCAGCCTCTCAGCGGGGGGAAGTGAGACCCAGTACTTC. Its translation: CASSLSAGGSETQYF.

V and J are TRBV29-1 and TRBJ1-1; possible D gene TRBD1, 5 bases. The CDR3 spans 11 residues. The germline V and J ends were trimmed by 7 bases and 3 bases, with 9 bases remaining between them. CDR1 and CDR2 (germline): SQVTM, ANQGSEA. CDR3 in DNA: TGCAGCGGTGCAGGGCACACTGAAGCTTTCTTT. Translating gives CSGAGHTEAFF.

This chain connects TRBV18 to TRBJ1-1, with D perhaps TRBD1 (5 bases). The V and J ends lost 4 bases and 4 bases respectively, with 16 bases between them. CDR3 size: 15 residues. The V gene's germline CDR1 is KGHSH and CDR2 LQKENI. DNA of the CDR3: TGTGCCAGCTCACAGGCAGGGCCTCTTGGCACTGAAGCTTTCTTT. Translated, it gives CASSQAGPLGTEAFF.

This clone was observed a handful of times. The gene calls are TRBV30 and TRBJ1-2, with 10 bases identical to TRBD1. The CDR3 sequence is 13 residues long. J gave up 6 bases and V 4 bases, and 5 bases lay outside the gene matches. Germline lookup yields CDR1 GTSNPN and CDR2 SVGIG (reference sequence). The CDR3 reads CAWIDRGPDGYTF. Written as DNA, the CDR3 is TGTGCCTGGATAGACAGGGGGCCGGATGGCTACACCTTC.

V and J are TRBV19 and TRBJ2-7; tentatively, D is TRBD1 (6 bases). Between the trimmed V and J ends, which lost 6 bases and 5 bases, there was a span of 20 bases. Germline V CDR1 and CDR2: LNHDA, SQIVND (reference sequence). The CDR3 sequence is 15 residues long. This CDR3 is CASREGSSGHHEQYF. The DNA for the CDR3 is TGTGCCAGTAGAGAGGGTAGTTCGGGACACCACGAGCAGTACTTC.

The chain is built from TRBV5-4 and TRBJ1-1; D unclear. Trimming removed 4 bases at V and 5 bases at J, with 12 bases between. The CDR3 runs 13 residues. Germline V gene data show CDR1 as SGHNT and CDR2 as YYREEE (reference sequence). CDR3 DNA: TGTGCCAGCAGCCGGATAGGCGGTACTGAAGCTTTCTTT. Amino acids: CASSRIGGTEAFF.

The chain has TRBV6-5 and TRBJ2-2; D perhaps matches TRBD2 (5 bases). V was clipped by 4 bases and J by 0 bases, with 6 bases between them. The CDR3 is made up of 14 amino acids. Germline values: CDR1 MNHEY, CDR2 SVGAGI. The CDR3 DNA reads as TGTGCCAGCAGTTCTAGCACGAACACCGGGGAGCTGTTTTTT. Translation gives CASSSSTNTGELFF.

V and J are TRBV7-9 and TRBJ2-2; D may be TRBD1 (6 bases). CDR1 is SEHNR, CDR2 FQNEAQ, per germline (reference sequence). The CDR3 has 15 residues. The V end lost 4 bases, the J end lost 0 bases, and 9 bases lay between the germline ends. The CDR3 nucleotides are TGTGCCAGCAGCTCCGGGACATCGAACACCGGGGAGCTGTTTTTT. It specifies CASSSGTSNTGELFF.

The chain employs TRBV9 and TRBJ2-7; D uncertain. The V and J ends lost 1 base and 6 bases respectively, with 8 bases between them. The CDR3 is 12 residues long. From germline, CDR1 is SGDLS and CDR2 YYNGEE. The CDR3 DNA reads as TGTGCCAGCAGCGTACTTGGGCGCGAGCAGTACTTC. Translated: CASSVLGREQYF. Full variable domain (remainder filled in from reference TRBV9 and TRBJ2-7): DSGVTQTPKHLITATGQRVTLRCSPRSGDLSVYWYQQSLDQGLQFLIQYYNGEERAKGNILERFSAQQFPDLHSELNLSSLELGDSALYFCASSVLGREQYFGPGTRLTVT.

This clone was counted a single time. The V and J genes are TRBV5-1 and TRBJ2-5; TRBD1 aligns across 9 bases. The CDR3 covers 19 residues. CDR1 and CDR2 (germline): SGHRS, YFSETQ. J gave up 5 bases and V 0 bases, and 17 bases lay outside the gene matches. The CDR3 sequence: CASSLDRGRPQNLLETQYF. CDR3 in DNA: TGCGCCAGCAGCTTGGACAGGGGGCGCCCCCAAAACCTGTTGGAGACCCAGTACTTC. The full variable domain, rest sourced from reference TRBV5-1 and TRBJ2-5, is KAGVTQTPRYLIKTRGQQVTLSCSPISGHRSVSWYQQTPGQGLQFLFEYFSETQRNKGNFPGRFSGRQFSNSRSEMNVSTLELGDSALYLCASSLDRGRPQNLLETQYFGPGTRLLVL.

V is TRBV18 and J is TRBJ1-4, with D possibly matching TRBD1 (5 bases). The V end lost 1 base, the J end lost 5 bases, and 11 bases lay between the germline ends. Germline CDR1 reads KGHSH; CDR2 reads LQKENI. The CDR3 loop spans 15 amino acids. CDR3 DNA: TGTGCCAGCTCACCACAGGGGCCTGGCAATGAAAAACTGTTTTTT. The encoded protein is CASSPQGPGNEKLFF.